Listed below are T cell receptor beta chains from one sample, sequenced in a study of tumor-infiltrating lymphocytes in primary liver carcinoma. One entry per CDR3 protein results from TCRdb running MiXCR on the multiplex PCR reads. Of fewer than 110,000 distinct CDR3 sequences in the sample, about 67% were seen once. The sample consisted of liver tumor tissue from sampling region 2. The receptors stem from a woman aged 60-75 years with primary liver carcinoma and hepatitis B virus infection. CDR3s include the opening cysteine and the closing phenylalanine or tryptophan. The order of the fields is clone size, D gene, V gene, J gene, CDR3 DNA, CDR3 protein. A D gene is named only where the DNA matches it firmly. For some rows the clone size is stated as once, few or many, or as a class when expanded; others skip it.

medium-sized	-	TRBV4-1	TRBJ2-6	TGCGCCAGCAGCCAAGAGCCACAAGGCTCTGGGGCCAACGTCCTGACTTTC	CASSQEPQGSGANVLTF
-	-	TRBV11-1	TRBJ2-3	TGTGCCGGCAGCTTAAGGCAACGTGCGAGAGAATCTCACTTT	CAGSLRQRARESHF
once	-	TRBV7-9	TRBJ1-2	TGTGCCGGCAGCTTCGCCAGGGGTTATGGATACACCTTC	CAGSFARGYGYTF
-	-	TRBV29-1	TRBJ2-3	TGCAGCGTTGCGGCCAGGGAGACAGTGTATTTT	CSVAARETVYF
-	TRBD1	TRBV6-5	TRBJ2-7	TGCACCAGCAGTTATTCCGCCCCGGGACAGAGCTCCTACGAGCAGTACTTC	CTSSYSAPGQSSYEQYF
-	TRBD2	TRBV9	TRBJ2-3	TGTGCCAGCAGCGCCCGGAAGGCGGGAGAAGCAGATACGCAGTATTTT	CASSARKAGEADTQYF
-	-	TRBV11-2	TRBJ2-7	TGTGCCAGCAGCTTCACCAATATCTACGAGCAGTACTTC	CASSFTNIYEQYF
-	-	TRBV20-1	TRBJ1-1	TGCAGTGCTAGAGATGAGGGATTGGTGGGCGAAACCACTGAAGCTTTCTTT	CSARDEGLVGETTEAFF
-	-	TRBV5-4	TRBJ1-1	TGTGCCAGCAGCCCGACTAGGCATAACACTGAAGCTTTCTTT	CASSPTRHNTEAFF
-	TRBD2	TRBV11-2	TRBJ2-7	TGTGCCAACAACTTAGAGAGGGGGGGACTAGTGATGCAGTACTTC	CANNLERGGLVMQYF
-	-	TRBV12-3/TRBV12-4	TRBJ1-5	TGTGCCAGCAGTCCGACAGGCAATACCAATCAGCCCCAGCAGTTT	CASSPTGNTNQPQQF
-	-	TRBV4-2	TRBJ2-1	TGTGCCAGCAGCCAAGTCCTCAGCTCCTACAATGTGCAGTTCTTC	CASSQVLSSYNVQFF
many	-	TRBV5-5	TRBJ2-4	TGTGCCAGCAGCTCCCTCCCTTCGGACAGCCAGAAAAACATTCAGTACTTC	CASSSLPSDSQKNIQYF
many	-	TRBV6-5	TRBJ1-1	TGTGCCAGCAGGCCCCGTCGGGGGGCGCAGACCACTGAAGCTTTCTTT	CASRPRRGAQTTEAFF
-	-	TRBV28	TRBJ2-3	TGTGCCAGCAGTTTAGGGGGCACAGATACGCAGTATTTT	CASSLGGTDTQYF
few	TRBD2	TRBV7-9	TRBJ2-1	TGTGCCAGCAGCTTACGGGGCGGGAGCCGTAACCCAACCAATGAGCAGATCTTC	CASSLRGGSRNPTNEQIF
-	-	TRBV11-2	TRBJ2-1	TGTGCCAGCAGCGCGGGGCTCACAGGGGACTATGGGGCCGATGAGCAGTTCTTC	CASSAGLTGDYGADEQFF
few	-	TRBV2	TRBJ1-1	TGTGCCAGCAAGGTCAGGGGCACTGAAGCTTTCTTT	CASKVRGTEAFF
many	-	TRBV5-1	TRBJ2-1	TGCGCCAGCAGCTTGGAATCGTGGGCGGGATCATACGATGAGCAGTTCTTC	CASSLESWAGSYDEQFF
many	-	TRBV5-4	TRBJ2-1	TGTGCCAGCAGCTTGAGTGTCTCGGGTTCCTACAATGAGCAGTTCTTC	CASSLSVSGSYNEQFF
once	TRBD2	TRBV28	TRBJ2-1	TGTGCCAGCGGACAGACTAGCGGGAGGACCTCCTACGATGGGCAGTTCTTC	CASGQTSGRTSYDGQFF
-	TRBD2	TRBV7-8	TRBJ2-1	TGTGCCAGCAGCCCCCAGCGGGGCTCCTACGATGAGCAGTTCTTC	CASSPQRGSYDEQFF
-	-	TRBV12-3/TRBV12-4	TRBJ2-1	TGTGCCTGCTCGAAAGTTAATGATCAGTTCTTC	CACSKVNDQFF
-	TRBD2	TRBV6-5	TRBJ2-2	TGTGCCAGCAGTAAAGCGGGAGGGGCGAACACCGGGGAGCTGTTTTTT	CASSKAGGANTGELFF
many	-	TRBV28	TRBJ1-2	TGTGCCACCGTCCGAGGGGCCAACAACTATGGCTACACCTTC	CATVRGANNYGYTF
-	-	TRBV12-3/TRBV12-4	TRBJ2-5	TGTGCCGGCGGGAAGCTATCGCAAGAGACCCAGTACTTC	CAGGKLSQETQYF
-	-	TRBV5-5	TRBJ2-4	TGTGCAAGCAGCCTCCACAGGGAAAACATTAAGTACTTC	CASSLHRENIKYF
-	-	TRBV18	TRBJ2-1	TGTGCCAGCTCACCCTCCCAGGGTACCTACAATGAGCAGTTCTTC	CASSPSQGTYNEQFF
-	-	TRBV28	TRBJ2-2	TGTGCCAGCAGTTTAACCGGGGGTAGCGCCTGGGAGCTGTTTTTT	CASSLTGGSAWELFF
-	-	TRBV5-1	TRBJ2-1	TGCGCCAGCAGCTTGGGGGTAAGCTCCTACAATGAGCATTTTTTC	CASSLGVSSYNEHFF
-	-	TRBV28	TRBJ2-7	TGTGCCAGCAGTTTAAACTCAGCAAAATCCTACGAGCAGTACTTC	CASSLNSAKSYEQYF
-	-	TRBV7-2	TRBJ1-6	TGTGCCAGCAGCCCCGGACAGTTCCGTTCACCCCTCCACTTT	CASSPGQFRSPLHF